What follows are 18 T cell receptor beta chains derived from one specimen sequenced in a study of PD-L1 blockade in urothelial cancer. Here immunoSEQ multiplex PCR was the method, and the copy in TCRdb shows in-frame clones only, minus some. The repertoire has 100,000 to 150,000 clones, more than 75% of them found once; the top ten carry 2% to 3%. This sample's time point: peripheral blood 6 weeks after treatment start. The sample consisted of PBMCs, taken around atezolizumab (anti-PD-L1) treatment. The receptors here all came from a man aged 50 to 59 with urothelial cancer.

This rearrangement joins TRBV4-2 to TRBJ2-7, with 9 bases identical to TRBD2. The CDR3 is 17 residues long. Germline V CDR1 and CDR2: LGHNA, YNFKEQ. V shed 0 bases, J shed 6 bases, and the junction held 12 bases outside the gene matches. This CDR3 reads CASSQDGVGGRAGEQYF. The CDR3 bases are TGTGCCAGCAGCCAAGATGGGGTCGGCGGGAGGGCCGGCGAGCAGTACTTC.

The V and J genes are TRBV5-1 and TRBJ2-7; D perhaps matches TRBD1 (6 bases). Germline CDR1 and CDR2: SGHRS and YFSETQ. V was clipped by 5 bases and J by 0 bases, with 12 bases between them. The CDR3 runs to 14 residues. The CDR3: CASRIGQSSYEQYF. The CDR3 coding sequence is TGCGCCAGCAGGATAGGACAGAGCTCCTACGAGCAGTACTTC. The entire variable domain, with the rest obtained from reference TRBV5-1 and TRBJ2-7, is as follows: KAGVTQTPRYLIKTRGQQVTLSCSPISGHRSVSWYQQTPGQGLQFLFEYFSETQRNKGNFPGRFSGRQFSNSRSEMNVSTLELGDSALYLCASRIGQSSYEQYFGPGTRLTVT.

This clone was counted once. The gene calls are TRBV19 and TRBJ1-2; a possible D gene is TRBD1 (6 bases). Trimming stripped 7 bases from V and 5 bases from J, with 17 bases between. CDR1 and CDR2 from the germline V gene are LNHDA and SQIVND (reference sequence). This CDR3 is 14 amino acids long. The CDR3 loop is CASIPSRQGYGYTF. The CDR3 DNA sequence: TGTGCCAGTATCCCGTCTCGTCAGGGGTATGGCTACACCTTC.

CDR3 protein: CASSLVASGNTDTQYF. For the CDR3, the DNA is TGCGCCAGCAGCTTGGTGGCTAGCGGGAACACAGATACGCAGTATTTT. The rearrangement links TRBV5-1 to TRBJ2-3; 9 nucleotides line up with TRBD2. Per the germline V gene, CDR1 is SGHRS and CDR2 is YFSETQ. CDR3 length: 16 residues. The V segment lost 0 bases and the J segment 2 bases; nucleotides outside the gene matches: 4.

The rearrangement joins TRBV27 to TRBJ1-6, with TRBD1 as a possible D gene (6 bases). The germline CDR1 and CDR2 sequences are MNHEY and SMNVEV (reference sequence). Trimming cost V 6 bases and J 10 bases, with 19 bases left between them. There are 15 residues in the CDR3. CDR3 loop: CASRLFRGTRSPLHF. In DNA, the CDR3 is TGTGCCAGCAGGCTTTTCAGGGGAACGCGCTCACCCCTCCACTTT.

This clone was seen ten or more times. The chain combines TRBV10-3 with TRBJ2-7; TRBD2 might be the D (6 bases). Germline CDR1 ENHRY, CDR2 SYGVKD. Deletions cut 2 bases from V and 2 bases from J, with 10 bases between. The CDR3 length is 14 residues. CDR3: CAISEVSGTYEQYF. DNA for the CDR3: TGTGCCATCAGTGAGGTTAGCGGCACCTACGAGCAGTACTTC.

This chain links TRBV21-1 with TRBJ1-5; the DNA was not compared with TRBD1, the D call given in the table. TRBV21-1 is annotated as a pseudogene. The CDR3 has 18 amino acids. CDR3 region: CASSDRGGRGLSNQPQHF. The CDR3 DNA is TGTGCCAGCAGCGACCGAGGGGGTAGAGGGCTTAGCAATCAGCCCCAGCATTTT.

This clone has a single count. V and J are TRBV19 and TRBJ2-2; D gene uncertain. V shed 4 bases and J shed 2 bases, with 8 bases lying between them. The germline CDR1 and CDR2 sequences are LNHDA and SQIVND (reference sequence). CDR3 length equals 14 residues. The CDR3 is CASSTTGNTGELFF. The DNA for the CDR3 is TGTGCCAGTAGTACAACTGGTAACACCGGGGAGCTGTTTTTT. Full variable domain (remainder filled in from reference TRBV19 and TRBJ2-2): DGGITQSPKYLFRKEGQNVTLSCEQNLNHDAMYWYRQDPGQGLRLIYYSQIVNDFQKGDIAEGYSVSREKKESFPLTVTSAQKNPTAFYLCASSTTGNTGELFFGEGSRLTVL.

The chain carries TRBV27 and TRBJ2-3; TRBD2 matches 11 bases. Trimming took 6 bases from V and 6 from J; bases not matched to a gene: 8. The CDR3 is 15 amino acids. The germline V gene encodes CDR1 MNHEY and CDR2 SMNVEV (reference sequence). The CDR3 reads CASSQTSGSWDTQYF. CDR3 DNA sequence: TGTGCCAGCAGCCAAACTAGCGGGAGTTGGGATACGCAGTATTTT.

As to this clone: One junction end disagrees with the germline gene, perhaps due to a read error. The chain recombines TRBV27 with TRBJ1-1; TRBD1 is a possible D gene (6 bases). This CDR3 spans 15 amino acids. Looked up from germline, CDR1 is MNHEY and CDR2 is SMNVEV (reference sequence). CDR3 in DNA: TGTGCCAGCAGACCTTCCCCGACAGGCCCCCCTTGGTGGAGCTTT. Translated, it gives CASRPSPTGPPWWSF.

V usage is TRBV19 and J usage is TRBJ2-2, with D possibly being TRBD2 (6 bases). The CDR3 has 15 amino acids. In germline, CDR1 is LNHDA, CDR2 SQIVND (reference sequence). V was trimmed by 10 bases and J by 1 base, leaving 16 bases between them. CDR3 DNA sequence: TGTGCCACCGCCATGGCTAGCGTGAACACCGGGGAGCTGTTTTTT. As protein: CATAMASVNTGELFF.

V gene TRBV9 combines with J gene TRBJ1-2; D unresolved. CDR1 SGDLS and CDR2 YYNGEE come from the germline V gene. Between the trimmed V and J ends, which lost 2 bases and 4 bases, there was a span of 12 bases. CDR3 length equals 14 residues. CDR3 in DNA: TGTGCCAGCAGCGTTGGAGAAACGGGCTATGGCTACACCTTC. Protein sequence: CASSVGETGYGYTF.

The chain links TRBV6-4 to TRBJ2-7, with TRBD1 matching over 9 bases. Germline loops: CDR1 MRHNA, CDR2 SNTAGT. The CDR3 has 14 residues. Trimming at V came to 8 bases and at J to 4 bases, leaving 9 bases not matched to a gene. CDR3 bases: TGTGCCAGCTTAGACAGGACAGGGGCGTACGAGCAGTACTTC. This gives the protein CASLDRTGAYEQYF.

The chain uses TRBV18 and TRBJ2-2, with 8 bases matching TRBD2. The ends lost 0 bases at V and 7 bases at J; junction bases unmatched: 4. Per germline, CDR1 KGHSH and CDR2 LQKENI. The CDR3 is 15 residues long. The CDR3 spells CASSPPGLVGGELFF. CDR3 bases: TGTGCCAGCTCACCACCGGGACTAGTTGGCGGGGAGCTGTTTTTT.

J is TRBJ2-7 and V is TRBV28, with TRBD1 matching over 10 bases. Trimming removed 6 bases from V and 1 base from J; junction bases left unmatched: 6. In germline, CDR1 is MDHEN, CDR2 SYDVKM. The CDR3 loop spans 15 amino acids. The CDR3 sequence is CASRRTGGKSYEQYF. In DNA form, the CDR3 reads TGTGCCAGCAGGCGGACAGGGGGGAAGTCCTACGAGCAGTACTTC. Using reference TRBV28 and TRBJ2-7 for the parts outside the CDR3, the full variable domain is DVKVTQSSRYLVKRTGEKVFLECVQDMDHENMFWYRQDPGLGLRLIYFSYDVKMKEKGDIPEGYSVSREKKERFSLILESASTNQTSMYLCASRRTGGKSYEQYFGPGTRLTVT.

V is TRBV10-1 and J is TRBJ1-2, with 8 bases fitting TRBD1. Losses at the gene ends were 0 bases for V and 8 bases for J; bases not matched to a gene: 11. The CDR3 is 16 residues long. Germline values: CDR1 WNHNN, CDR2 SYGVQD (reference sequence). The CDR3 nucleotides read TGCGCCAGCAGTGAGTCGGGACCCGACAGGGGAGAAGGCTACACCTTC. Translation: CASSESGPDRGEGYTF.

The chain employs TRBV27 and TRBJ1-4; 8 positions agree with TRBD1. The ends lost 3 bases at V and 10 bases at J; junction bases unmatched: 13. The CDR3 has 16 amino acids. Germline V gene lookup returns CDR1 MNHEY and CDR2 SMNVEV (reference sequence). The CDR3 coding sequence is TGTGCCAGCAGTTTCGGAGGCAGGGGGCGTGTTGGAAAACTGTTTTTT. Translated: CASSFGGRGRVGKLFF.

The CDR3: CASSLALAGVSEQYF. Here the CDR3 DNA reads TGTGCCAGCAGCTTAGCACTAGCGGGAGTTTCCGAGCAGTACTTC. The chain recombines TRBV7-2 with TRBJ2-7; 11 bases map to TRBD2. Germline CDR1 and CDR2: SGHTA and FQGNSA. The CDR3 length is 15 residues. Losses at the gene ends were 0 bases for V and 6 bases for J; bases not matched to a gene: 4.